This T cell receptor beta chain was observed in a study of T cell clonality in common variable immunodeficiency. General study findings and limits: Fewer deletions and N-nucleotide insertions were reportedly seen in common variable immunodeficiency TCR beta sequences.

Diagnosis required reduced IgG, IgA and/or IgM with specific antibody deficiency. Most patients and controls had Caucasian heritage. V lost 6 bases to trimming and J lost 6 bases, with 18 bases between them. The CDR3 contains 14 residues. Equal genomic DNA amounts from CVID and control samples were sequenced. Sequencing was performed with immunoSEQ multiplex PCR; in TCRdb, only in-frame clones are kept and a portion is missing. The table records roughly 34,000 clones without singletons, the ten largest covering roughly 6.7%. This clone was detected ten times or more. The antigen is undetermined. The read terminates 3 residues ahead of where the CDR3 ends, so the germline J gene completes it.

This rearrangement joins TRBV12-3 or TRBV12-4 to TRBJ2-7; no reliable D call. The clonotype comes from a human donor with common variable immunodeficiency. The specimen was peripheral blood mononuclear cells. The sequenced CDR3 bases are TGTGCCAGCAGACCCTCTTTCCCTACTGGCGAG. Translated, it gives CASRPSFPTGE. The whole CDR3 sequence is CASRPSFPTGEQYF.